A single sample gave rise to the 9 T cell receptor beta chains below, sequenced in a study of T cell repertoires in cytomegalovirus infection. These receptors are not linked to any known antigen. TCRdb ran MiXCR on the reads and lists one entry per CDR3 protein. The table lists 450,000 to 550,000 distinct CDR3 sequences, under 55% of them singletons. The sequencing here drew on cultured PBMCs, taken from culture after CMV antigen stimulation. Receptor source: a human donor in good health (CMV status not recorded). Some clones in this sample may be carry-over from other donors' samples.

CDR3 region: CASSSTNGANTEAFF. CDR3 nucleotide sequence: TGTGCCAGCAGCTCTACAAACGGGGCGAACACTGAAGCTTTCTTT. This rearrangement joins TRBV5-6 to TRBJ1-1, with D possibly TRBD1 on 5 matching bases. Per germline, CDR1 SGHDT and CDR2 YYEEEE. V lost 3 bases, J lost 1 base, and 13 bases lay in between. The CDR3 sequence is 15 residues long.

J is TRBJ2-1 and V is TRBV29-1; 12 bases are shared with TRBD2. CDR1 and CDR2 (germline): SQVTM, ANQGSEA. V shed 7 bases, J shed 5 bases, and the junction held 12 bases outside the gene matches. The CDR3 covers 16 residues. CDR3 sequence reads: CSGQSGTSGWHNEQFF. The CDR3 DNA reads TGCAGCGGACAATCCGGGACTAGCGGGTGGCACAATGAGCAGTTCTTC.

This chain uses TRBV6-2 or TRBV6-3 with TRBJ2-3; 14 bases are shared with TRBD2. J gave up 4 bases and V 0 bases, and 12 bases lay outside the gene matches. The CDR3 has 20 amino acids. Germline lookup yields CDR1 MNHEY and CDR2 SVGEGT. Here the CDR3 DNA reads TGTGCCAGCAGTTACTCCAGGGATCAGGGACTAGCGGGAGCGGCAGATACGCAGTATTTT. It specifies CASSYSRDQGLAGAADTQYF.

The chain links TRBV7-2 to TRBJ2-1; 10 nucleotides line up with TRBD2. This CDR3 spans 14 amino acids. Germline V gene data show CDR1 as SGHTA and CDR2 as FQGNSA. The trim removed 5 bases at V and 7 bases at J, leaving 5 bases unmatched. The CDR3 DNA reads TGTGCCAGCAGCCCTAGCGGGAGTTTTAATGAGCAGTTCTTC. It encodes CASSPSGSFNEQFF.

The chain employs TRBV28 and TRBJ1-2; the D is unclear. Trimming stripped 6 bases from V and 4 bases from J, with 12 bases between. This CDR3 comprises 13 residues. Germline CDR1 is MDHEN and CDR2 is SYDVKM. CDR3 protein: CASSPSAFYGYTF. DNA for the CDR3: TGTGCCAGCAGCCCGTCGGCCTTCTATGGCTACACCTTC.

The chain uses TRBV7-6 and TRBJ2-3; D is ambiguous. Germline V lookup: CDR1 SGHVS, CDR2 FNYEAQ. The germline V and J ends were trimmed by 5 bases and 1 base, with 13 bases remaining between them. The length of the CDR3 is 15 residues. The CDR3 sequence: CASSPLMSRTDTQYF. The CDR3 nucleotides read TGTGCCAGCAGCCCTTTAATGTCTCGCACAGATACGCAGTATTTT.

As to this clonotype: A read error may account for a junction end that differs from germline. The chain couples TRBV7-2 to TRBJ2-3, with D perhaps matching TRBD2 (6 bases). Germline CDR1 SGHTA, CDR2 FQGNSA. The CDR3 covers 15 residues. The CDR3 DNA follows: TGTGCCAGCAGCTTACGCGGGGCGGAGGCAGATACGAAGTATTTT. Protein: CASSLRGAEADTKYF.

The CDR3 region has the DNA TGTGCCAGCAGCACCGGACTCGGGGGACAGCCCCAGCATTTT. It encodes CASSTGLGGQPQHF. This chain links TRBV5-3 with TRBJ1-5; possible D gene TRBD1, 5 bases. TRBV5-3 is annotated as an ORF whose role is uncertain. The ends were cut back, 8 bases at V and 7 bases at J, with 19 bases in the middle. The CDR3 totals 14 residues.

The gene calls are TRBV6-5 and TRBJ1-6; D not resolved. The CDR3 spans 13 residues. V was cut by 7 bases and J by 5 bases, with 9 bases left in between. Germline V lookup: CDR1 MNHEY, CDR2 SVGAGI. This CDR3 is CASTSGNNSPLHF. For the CDR3, the DNA is TGTGCCAGCACCTCGGGAAATAATTCACCCCTCCACTTT.